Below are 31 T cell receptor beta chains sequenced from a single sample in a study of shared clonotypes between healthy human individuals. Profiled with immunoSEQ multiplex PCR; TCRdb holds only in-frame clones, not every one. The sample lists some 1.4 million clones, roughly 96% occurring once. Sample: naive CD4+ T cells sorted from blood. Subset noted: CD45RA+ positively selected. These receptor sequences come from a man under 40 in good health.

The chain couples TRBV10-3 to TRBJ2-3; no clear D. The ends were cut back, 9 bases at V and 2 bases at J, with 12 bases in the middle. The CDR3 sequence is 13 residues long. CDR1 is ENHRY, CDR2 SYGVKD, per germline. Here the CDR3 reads CAMADEYTDTQYF. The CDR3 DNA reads TGTGCCATGGCCGACGAGTACACAGATACGCAGTATTTT.

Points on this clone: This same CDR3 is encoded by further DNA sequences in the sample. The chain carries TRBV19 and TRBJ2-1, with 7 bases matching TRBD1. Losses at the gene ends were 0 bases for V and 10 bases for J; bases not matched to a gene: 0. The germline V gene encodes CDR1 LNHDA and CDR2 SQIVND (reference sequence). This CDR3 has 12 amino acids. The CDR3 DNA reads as TGTGCCAGTAGTATAGACAGGGGGGAGCAGTTCTTC. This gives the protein CASSIDRGEQFF.

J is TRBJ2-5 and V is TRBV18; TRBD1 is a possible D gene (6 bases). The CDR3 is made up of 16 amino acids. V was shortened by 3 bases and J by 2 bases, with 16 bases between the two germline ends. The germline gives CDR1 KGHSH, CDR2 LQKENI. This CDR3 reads CASSPQSTGLQETQYF. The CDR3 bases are TGTGCCAGCTCACCCCAATCCACAGGGCTGCAAGAGACCCAGTACTTC.

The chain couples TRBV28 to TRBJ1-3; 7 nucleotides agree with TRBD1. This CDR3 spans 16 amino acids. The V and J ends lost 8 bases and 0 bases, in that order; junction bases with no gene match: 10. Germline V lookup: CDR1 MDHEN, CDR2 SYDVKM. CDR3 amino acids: CASAPGGPLSGNTIYF. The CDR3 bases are TGTGCCAGCGCCCCAGGGGGGCCCCTCTCTGGAAACACCATATATTTT.

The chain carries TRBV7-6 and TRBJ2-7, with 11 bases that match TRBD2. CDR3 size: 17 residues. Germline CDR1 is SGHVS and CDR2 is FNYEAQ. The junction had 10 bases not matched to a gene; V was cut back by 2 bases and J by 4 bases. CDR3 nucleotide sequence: TGTGCCAGCAGCTTAATCGCTAGCGGGAGGTCGGTGTACGAGCAGTACTTC. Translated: CASSLIASGRSVYEQYF.

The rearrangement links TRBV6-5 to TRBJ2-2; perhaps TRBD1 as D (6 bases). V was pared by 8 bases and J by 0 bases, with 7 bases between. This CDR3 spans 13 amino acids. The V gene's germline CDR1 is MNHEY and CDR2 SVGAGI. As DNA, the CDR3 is TGTGCCAGCGGGACAACGAACACCGGGGAGCTGTTTTTT. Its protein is CASGTTNTGELFF.

CDR3 DNA: TGTGCCAGCAGCCCCATTGGCAGGCCCCGCTACGAGCAGTACTTC. It is translated as CASSPIGRPRYEQYF. The rearrangement joins TRBV5-6 to TRBJ2-7; D gene ambiguous. Germline CDR1 and CDR2: SGHDT and YYEEEE. Trimming left V 4 bases short and J 3 bases short, with 17 bases between. CDR3 length: 15 amino acids.

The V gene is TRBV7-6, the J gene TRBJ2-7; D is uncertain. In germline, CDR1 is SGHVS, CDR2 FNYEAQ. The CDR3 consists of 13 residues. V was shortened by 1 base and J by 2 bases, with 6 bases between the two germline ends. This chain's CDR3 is CASSLDLAYEQYF. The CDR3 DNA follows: TGTGCCAGCAGCTTAGATTTGGCCTACGAGCAGTACTTC.

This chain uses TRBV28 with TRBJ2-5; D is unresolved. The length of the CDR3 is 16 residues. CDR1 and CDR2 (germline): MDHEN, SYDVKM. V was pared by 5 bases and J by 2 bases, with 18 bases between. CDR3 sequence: CASSPLGIGPQETQYF. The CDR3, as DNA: TGTGCCAGCAGTCCCCTGGGGATTGGCCCTCAAGAGACCCAGTACTTC. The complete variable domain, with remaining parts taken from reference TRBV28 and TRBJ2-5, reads DVKVTQSSRYLVKRTGEKVFLECVQDMDHENMFWYRQDPGLGLRLIYFSYDVKMKEKGDIPEGYSVSREKKERFSLILESASTNQTSMYLCASSPLGIGPQETQYFGPGTRLLVL.

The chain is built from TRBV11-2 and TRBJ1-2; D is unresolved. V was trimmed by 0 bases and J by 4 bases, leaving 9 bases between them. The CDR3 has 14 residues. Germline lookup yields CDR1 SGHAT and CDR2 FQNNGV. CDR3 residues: CASSLDRHSYGYTF. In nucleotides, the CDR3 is TGTGCCAGCAGCTTAGATAGGCACAGCTATGGCTACACCTTC.

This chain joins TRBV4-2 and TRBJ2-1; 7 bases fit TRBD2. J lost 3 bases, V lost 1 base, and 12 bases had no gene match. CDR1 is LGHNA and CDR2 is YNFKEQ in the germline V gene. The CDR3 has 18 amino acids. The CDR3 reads CASSQVIPGTTYYNEQFF. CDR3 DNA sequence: TGTGCCAGCAGCCAAGTTATTCCCGGGACTACATACTACAATGAGCAGTTCTTC.

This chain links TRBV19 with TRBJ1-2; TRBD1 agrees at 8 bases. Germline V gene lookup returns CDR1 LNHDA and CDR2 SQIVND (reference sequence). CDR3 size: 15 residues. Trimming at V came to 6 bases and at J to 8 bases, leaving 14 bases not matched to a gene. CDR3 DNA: TGTGCCAGTAGCGAACCAGCAGGGGGCGCATCCGGCTACACCTTC. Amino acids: CASSEPAGGASGYTF. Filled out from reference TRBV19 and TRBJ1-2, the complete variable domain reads DGGITQSPKYLFRKEGQNVTLSCEQNLNHDAMYWYRQDPGQGLRLIYYSQIVNDFQKGDIAEGYSVSREKKESFPLTVTSAQKNPTAFYLCASSEPAGGASGYTFGSGTRLTVV.

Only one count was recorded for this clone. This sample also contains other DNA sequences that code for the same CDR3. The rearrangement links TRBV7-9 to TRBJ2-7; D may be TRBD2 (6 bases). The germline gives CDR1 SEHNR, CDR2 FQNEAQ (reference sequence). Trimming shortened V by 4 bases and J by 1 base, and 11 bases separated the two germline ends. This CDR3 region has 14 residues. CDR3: CASSSRDGSYEQYF. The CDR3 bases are TGTGCCAGCAGCTCGCGGGACGGTTCCTACGAGCAGTACTTC.

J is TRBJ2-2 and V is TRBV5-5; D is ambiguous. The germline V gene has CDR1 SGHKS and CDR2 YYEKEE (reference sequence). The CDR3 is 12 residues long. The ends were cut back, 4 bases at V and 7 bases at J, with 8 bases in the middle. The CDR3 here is CASSQFGGELFF. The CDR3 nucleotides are TGTGCCAGCAGCCAATTTGGCGGGGAGCTGTTTTTT.

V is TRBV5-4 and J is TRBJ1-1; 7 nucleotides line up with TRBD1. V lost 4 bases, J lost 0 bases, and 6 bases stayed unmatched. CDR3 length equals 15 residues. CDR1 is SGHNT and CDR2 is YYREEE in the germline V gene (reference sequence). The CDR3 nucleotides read TGTGCCAGCAGCCCCCCGACAGGGTTGAACACTGAAGCTTTCTTT. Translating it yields CASSPPTGLNTEAFF.

The CDR3 region has the DNA TGTGCCAGCAGTGGGGTTCGGGACAGGACTCTTTTTAGCGGGCTCAATGAGCAGTTCTTC. As protein: CASSGVRDRTLFSGLNEQFF. This chain links TRBV6-1 with TRBJ2-1, with a weak D call TRBD1 (8 bases). Germline values: CDR1 MNHNS, CDR2 SASEGT. V lost 4 bases and J 6 bases, leaving 31 bases between the germline ends. The CDR3 runs to 20 residues.

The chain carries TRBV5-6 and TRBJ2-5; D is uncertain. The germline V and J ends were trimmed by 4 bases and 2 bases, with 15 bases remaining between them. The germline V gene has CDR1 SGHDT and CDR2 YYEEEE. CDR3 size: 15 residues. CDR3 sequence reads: CASSPDPARQETQYF. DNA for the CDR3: TGTGCCAGCAGCCCCGATCCGGCGAGACAAGAGACCCAGTACTTC.

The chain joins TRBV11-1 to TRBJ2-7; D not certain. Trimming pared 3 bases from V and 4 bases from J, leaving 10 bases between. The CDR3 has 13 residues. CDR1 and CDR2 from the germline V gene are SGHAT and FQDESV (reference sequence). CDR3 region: CASSFRPMYEQYF. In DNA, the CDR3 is TGTGCCAGCAGCTTTCGCCCAATGTACGAGCAGTACTTC.

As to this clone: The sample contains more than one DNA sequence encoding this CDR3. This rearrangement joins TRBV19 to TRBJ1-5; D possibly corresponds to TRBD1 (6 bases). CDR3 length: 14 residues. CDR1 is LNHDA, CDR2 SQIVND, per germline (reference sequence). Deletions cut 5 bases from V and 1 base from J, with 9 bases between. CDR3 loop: CASSFQGSNQPQHF. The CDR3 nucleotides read TGTGCCAGTAGTTTCCAGGGGAGCAATCAGCCCCAGCATTTT.

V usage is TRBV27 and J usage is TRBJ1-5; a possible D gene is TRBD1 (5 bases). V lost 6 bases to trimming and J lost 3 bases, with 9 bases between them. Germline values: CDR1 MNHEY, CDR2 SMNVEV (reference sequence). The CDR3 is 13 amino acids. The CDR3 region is CASSQGYNQPQHF. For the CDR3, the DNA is TGTGCCAGCAGCCAGGGATACAATCAGCCCCAGCATTTT.

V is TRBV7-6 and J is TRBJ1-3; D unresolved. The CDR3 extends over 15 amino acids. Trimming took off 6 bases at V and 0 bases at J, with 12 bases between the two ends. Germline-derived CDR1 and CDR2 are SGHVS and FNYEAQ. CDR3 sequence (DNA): TGTGCCAGCAGTCGAACGGGCGGCTCTGGAAACACCATATATTTT. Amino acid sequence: CASSRTGGSGNTIYF.

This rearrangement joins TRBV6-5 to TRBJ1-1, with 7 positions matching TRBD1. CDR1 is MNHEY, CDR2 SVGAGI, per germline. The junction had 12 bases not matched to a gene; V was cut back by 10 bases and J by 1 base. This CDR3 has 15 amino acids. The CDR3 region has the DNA TGTGCCACCAAAGCCTACAGGGGACAGAACACTGAAGCTTTCTTT. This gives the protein CATKAYRGQNTEAFF.

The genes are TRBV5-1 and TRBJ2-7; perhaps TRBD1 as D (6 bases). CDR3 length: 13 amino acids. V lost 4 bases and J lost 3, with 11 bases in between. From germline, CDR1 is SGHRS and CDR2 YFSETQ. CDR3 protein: CASSPTGFYEQYF. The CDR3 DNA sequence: TGCGCCAGCAGCCCGACAGGATTCTACGAGCAGTACTTC.

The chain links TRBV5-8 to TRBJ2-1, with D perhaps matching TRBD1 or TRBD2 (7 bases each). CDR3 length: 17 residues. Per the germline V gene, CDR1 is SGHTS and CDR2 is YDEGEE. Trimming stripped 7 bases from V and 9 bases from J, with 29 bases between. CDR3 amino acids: CASLGEGDRAYLREQFF. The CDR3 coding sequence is TGTGCCAGCTTAGGGGAGGGAGACAGGGCCTATCTTCGTGAGCAGTTCTTC.

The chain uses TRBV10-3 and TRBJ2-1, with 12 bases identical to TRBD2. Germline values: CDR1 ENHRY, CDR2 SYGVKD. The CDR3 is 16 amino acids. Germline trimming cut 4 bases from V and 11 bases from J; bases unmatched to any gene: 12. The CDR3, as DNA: TGTGCCATCAGTGTACTAGCGGGGGGATCCAATGATCAGCAGTTCTTC. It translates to CAISVLAGGSNDQQFF.

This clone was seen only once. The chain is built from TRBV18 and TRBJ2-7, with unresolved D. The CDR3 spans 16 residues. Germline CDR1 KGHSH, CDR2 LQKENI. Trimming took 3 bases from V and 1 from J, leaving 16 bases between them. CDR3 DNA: TGTGCCAGCTCACCTGGGAACAGAATCTCGTCCTACGAGCAGTACTTC. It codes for CASSPGNRISSYEQYF.

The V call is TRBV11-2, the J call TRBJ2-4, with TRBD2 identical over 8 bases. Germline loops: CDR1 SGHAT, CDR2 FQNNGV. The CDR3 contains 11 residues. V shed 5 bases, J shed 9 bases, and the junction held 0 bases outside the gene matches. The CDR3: CASSREGIQYF. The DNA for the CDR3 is TGTGCCAGCAGCCGGGAGGGCATTCAGTACTTC. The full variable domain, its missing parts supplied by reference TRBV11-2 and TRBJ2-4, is EAGVAQSPRYKIIEKRQSVAFWCNPISGHATLYWYQQILGQGPKLLIQFQNNGVVDDSQLPKDRFSAERLKGVDSTLKIQPAKLEDSAVYLCASSREGIQYFGAGTRLSVL.

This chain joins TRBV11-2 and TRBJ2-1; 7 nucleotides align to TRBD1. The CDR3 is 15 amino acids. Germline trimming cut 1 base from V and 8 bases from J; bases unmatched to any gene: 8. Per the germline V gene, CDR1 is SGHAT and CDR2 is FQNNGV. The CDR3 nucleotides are TGTGCCAGCAGCTTAGGACAGGGTGGTTGGGATGAGCAGTTCTTC. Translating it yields CASSLGQGGWDEQFF.

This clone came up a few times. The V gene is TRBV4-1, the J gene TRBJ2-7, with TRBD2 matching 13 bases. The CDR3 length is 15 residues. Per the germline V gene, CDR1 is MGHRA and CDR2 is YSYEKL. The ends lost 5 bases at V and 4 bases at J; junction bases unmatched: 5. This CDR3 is CASSIRTSGRYEQYF. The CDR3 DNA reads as TGCGCCAGCAGCATACGGACTAGCGGGAGATACGAGCAGTACTTC.

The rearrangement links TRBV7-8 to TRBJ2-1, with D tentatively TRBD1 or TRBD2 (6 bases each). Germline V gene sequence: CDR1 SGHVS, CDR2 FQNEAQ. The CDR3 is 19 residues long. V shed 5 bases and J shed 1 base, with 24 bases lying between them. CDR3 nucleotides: TGTGCCAGCAGCATATCTCAGGGGTGGGTAGCGGCTTCCTACAATGAGCAGTTCTTC. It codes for CASSISQGWVAASYNEQFF.

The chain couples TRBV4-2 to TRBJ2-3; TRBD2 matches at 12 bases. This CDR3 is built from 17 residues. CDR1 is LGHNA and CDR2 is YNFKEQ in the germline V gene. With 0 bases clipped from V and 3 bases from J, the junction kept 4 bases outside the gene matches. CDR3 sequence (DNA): TGTGCCAGCAGCCAAGATCTACTAGCGGGGGGAACAGATACGCAGTATTTT. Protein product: CASSQDLLAGGTDTQYF.